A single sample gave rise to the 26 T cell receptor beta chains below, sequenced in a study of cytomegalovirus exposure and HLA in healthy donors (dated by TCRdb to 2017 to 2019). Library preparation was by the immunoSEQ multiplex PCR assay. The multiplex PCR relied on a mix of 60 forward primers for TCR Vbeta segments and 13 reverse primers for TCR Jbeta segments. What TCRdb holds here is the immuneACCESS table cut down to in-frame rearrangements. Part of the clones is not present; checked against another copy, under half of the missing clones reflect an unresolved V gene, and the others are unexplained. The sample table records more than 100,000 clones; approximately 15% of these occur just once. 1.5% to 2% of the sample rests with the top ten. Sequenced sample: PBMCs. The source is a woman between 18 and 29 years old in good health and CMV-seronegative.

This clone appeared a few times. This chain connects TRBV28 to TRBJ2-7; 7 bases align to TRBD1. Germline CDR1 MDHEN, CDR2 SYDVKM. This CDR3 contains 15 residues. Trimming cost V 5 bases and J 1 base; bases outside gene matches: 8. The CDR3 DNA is TGTGCCAGCAGTCCCTACACGGACAGGTCCTACGAGCAGTACTTC. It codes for CASSPYTDRSYEQYF.

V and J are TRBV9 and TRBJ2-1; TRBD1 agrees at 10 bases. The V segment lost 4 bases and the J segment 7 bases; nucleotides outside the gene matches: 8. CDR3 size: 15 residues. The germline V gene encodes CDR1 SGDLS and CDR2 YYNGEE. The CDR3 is CASSFRQGAGNEQFF. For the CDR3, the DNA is TGTGCCAGCAGCTTCCGACAGGGGGCAGGGAATGAGCAGTTCTTC.

The CDR3 DNA reads TGTGCCATCAGTGAGGCGCACCAGGGCAATCAGCCCCAGCATTTT. Its protein product is CAISEAHQGNQPQHF. The gene calls are TRBV10-3 and TRBJ1-5, with no clear D. The V and J ends lost 2 bases and 2 bases respectively, with 10 bases between them. Germline loops: CDR1 ENHRY, CDR2 SYGVKD. The CDR3 consists of 15 residues.

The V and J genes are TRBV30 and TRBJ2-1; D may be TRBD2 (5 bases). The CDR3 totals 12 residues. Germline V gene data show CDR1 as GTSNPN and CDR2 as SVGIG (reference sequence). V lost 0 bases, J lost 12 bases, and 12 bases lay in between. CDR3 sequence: CAWSVLGSGQFF. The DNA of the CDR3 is TGTGCCTGGAGTGTACTGGGGAGTGGGCAGTTCTTC.

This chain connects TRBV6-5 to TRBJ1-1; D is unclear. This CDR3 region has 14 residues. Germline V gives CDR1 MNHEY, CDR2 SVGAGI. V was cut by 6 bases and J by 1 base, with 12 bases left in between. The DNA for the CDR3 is TGTGCCAGCAGCACTGCCAGGTCGAACACTGAAGCTTTCTTT. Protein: CASSTARSNTEAFF.

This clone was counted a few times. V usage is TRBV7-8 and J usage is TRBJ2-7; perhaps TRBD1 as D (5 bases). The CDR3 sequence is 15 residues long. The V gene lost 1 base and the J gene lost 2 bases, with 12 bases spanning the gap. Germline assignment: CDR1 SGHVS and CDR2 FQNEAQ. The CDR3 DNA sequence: TGTGCCAGCAGCTTAGGGCAAGACAGAGCCTACGAGCAGTACTTC. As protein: CASSLGQDRAYEQYF.

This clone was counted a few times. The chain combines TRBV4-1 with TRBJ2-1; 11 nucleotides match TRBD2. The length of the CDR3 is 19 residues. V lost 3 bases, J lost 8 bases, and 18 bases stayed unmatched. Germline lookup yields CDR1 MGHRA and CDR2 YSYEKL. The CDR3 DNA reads TGCGCCAGCAGCCACCAACTCTCCGGGACTAGCGGAGGTCAGGATGAGCAGTTCTTC. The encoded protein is CASSHQLSGTSGGQDEQFF.

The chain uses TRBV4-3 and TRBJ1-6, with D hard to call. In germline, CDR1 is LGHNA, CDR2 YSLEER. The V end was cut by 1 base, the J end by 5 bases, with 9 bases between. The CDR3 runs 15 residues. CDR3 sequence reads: CASSQVPGNNSPLHF. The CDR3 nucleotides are TGCGCCAGCAGCCAAGTACCCGGGAATAATTCACCCCTCCACTTT.

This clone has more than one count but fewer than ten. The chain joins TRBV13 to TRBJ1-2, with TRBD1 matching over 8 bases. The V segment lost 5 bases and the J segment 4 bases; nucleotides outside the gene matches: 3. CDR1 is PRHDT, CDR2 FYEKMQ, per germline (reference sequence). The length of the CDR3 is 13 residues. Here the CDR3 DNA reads TGTGCCAGCAGCCGAACAGGGGGCTATGGCTACACCTTC. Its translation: CASSRTGGYGYTF.

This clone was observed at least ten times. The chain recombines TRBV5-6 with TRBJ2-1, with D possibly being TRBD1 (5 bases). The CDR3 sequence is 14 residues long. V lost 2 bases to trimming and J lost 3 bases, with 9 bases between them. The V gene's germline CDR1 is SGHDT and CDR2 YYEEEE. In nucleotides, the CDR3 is TGTGCCAGCAGCTTATCAGGGCTCTACAATGAGCAGTTCTTC. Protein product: CASSLSGLYNEQFF.

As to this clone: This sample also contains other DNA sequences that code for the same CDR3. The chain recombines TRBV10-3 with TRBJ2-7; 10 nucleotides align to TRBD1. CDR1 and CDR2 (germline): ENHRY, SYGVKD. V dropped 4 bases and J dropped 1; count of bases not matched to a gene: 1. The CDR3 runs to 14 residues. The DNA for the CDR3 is TGTGCCATCAGTGGGACAGGGGGTTCCTACGAGCAGTACTTC. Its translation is CAISGTGGSYEQYF.

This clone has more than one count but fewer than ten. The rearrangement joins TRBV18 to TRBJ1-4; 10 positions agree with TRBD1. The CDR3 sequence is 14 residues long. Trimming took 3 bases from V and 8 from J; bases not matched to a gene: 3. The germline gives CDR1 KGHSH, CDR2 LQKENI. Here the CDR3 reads CASSPTGGDEKLFF. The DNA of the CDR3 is TGTGCCAGCTCACCGACAGGGGGCGACGAAAAACTGTTTTTT. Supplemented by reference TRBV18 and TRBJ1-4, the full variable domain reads NAGVMQNPRHLVRRRGQEARLRCSPMKGHSHVYWYRQLPEEGLKFMVYLQKENIIDESGMPKERFSAEFPKEGPSILRIQQVVRGDSAAYFCASSPTGGDEKLFFGSGTQLSVL.

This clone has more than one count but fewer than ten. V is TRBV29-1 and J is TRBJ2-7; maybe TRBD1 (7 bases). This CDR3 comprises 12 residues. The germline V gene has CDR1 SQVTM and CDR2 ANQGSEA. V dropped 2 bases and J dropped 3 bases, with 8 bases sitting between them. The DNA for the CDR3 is TGCAGCGTTGAACAGGGGGGCTACGAGCAGTACTTC. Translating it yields CSVEQGGYEQYF.

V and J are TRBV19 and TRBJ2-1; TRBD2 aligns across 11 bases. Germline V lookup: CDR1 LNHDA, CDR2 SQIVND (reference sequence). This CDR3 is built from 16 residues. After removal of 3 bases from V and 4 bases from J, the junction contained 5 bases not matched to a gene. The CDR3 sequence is CASSMPLAGGYNEQFF. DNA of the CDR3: TGTGCCAGTAGTATGCCTCTAGCGGGAGGATACAATGAGCAGTTCTTC.

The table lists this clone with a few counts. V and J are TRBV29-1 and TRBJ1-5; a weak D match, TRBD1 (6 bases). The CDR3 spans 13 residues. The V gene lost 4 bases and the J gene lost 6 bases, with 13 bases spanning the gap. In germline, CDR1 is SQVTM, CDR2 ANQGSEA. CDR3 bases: TGCAGCGTTGGGGAGGGACACGGTCAGCCCCAGCATTTT. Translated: CSVGEGHGQPQHF.

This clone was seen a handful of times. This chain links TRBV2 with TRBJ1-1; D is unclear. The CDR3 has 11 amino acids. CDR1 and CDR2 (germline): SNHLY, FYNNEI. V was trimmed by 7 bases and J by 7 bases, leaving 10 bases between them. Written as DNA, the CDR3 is TGTGCCAGCATTCAGACAATTGAAGCTTTCTTT. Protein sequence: CASIQTIEAFF.

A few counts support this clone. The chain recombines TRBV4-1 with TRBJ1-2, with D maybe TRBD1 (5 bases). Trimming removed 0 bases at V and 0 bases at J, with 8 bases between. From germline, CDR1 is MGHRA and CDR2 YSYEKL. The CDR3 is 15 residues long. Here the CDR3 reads CASSQEPTANYGYTF. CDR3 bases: TGCGCCAGCAGCCAAGAGCCGACAGCTAACTATGGCTACACCTTC.

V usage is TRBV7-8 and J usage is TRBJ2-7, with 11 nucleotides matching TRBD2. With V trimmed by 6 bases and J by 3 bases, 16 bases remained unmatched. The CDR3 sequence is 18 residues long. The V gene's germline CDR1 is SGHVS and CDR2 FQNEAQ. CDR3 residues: CASSSPRLAGGDSYEQYF. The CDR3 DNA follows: TGTGCCAGCAGTTCTCCCAGGCTAGCGGGGGGAGATAGCTACGAGCAGTACTTC.

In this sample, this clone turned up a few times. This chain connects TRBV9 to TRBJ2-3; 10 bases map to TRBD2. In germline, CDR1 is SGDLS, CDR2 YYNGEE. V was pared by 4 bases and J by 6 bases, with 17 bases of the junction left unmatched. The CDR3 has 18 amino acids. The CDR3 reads CASSPRPSGRAGADTQYF. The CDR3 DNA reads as TGTGCCAGCAGCCCTCGTCCAAGCGGGAGGGCCGGGGCGGATACGCAGTATTTT.

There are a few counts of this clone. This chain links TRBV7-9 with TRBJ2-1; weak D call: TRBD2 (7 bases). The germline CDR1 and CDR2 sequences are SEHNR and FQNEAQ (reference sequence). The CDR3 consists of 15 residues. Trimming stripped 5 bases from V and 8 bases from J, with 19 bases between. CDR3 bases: TGTGCCAGCAGCCGGCCGGGGGGCATCTCGGATGAGCAGTTCTTC. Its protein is CASSRPGGISDEQFF.

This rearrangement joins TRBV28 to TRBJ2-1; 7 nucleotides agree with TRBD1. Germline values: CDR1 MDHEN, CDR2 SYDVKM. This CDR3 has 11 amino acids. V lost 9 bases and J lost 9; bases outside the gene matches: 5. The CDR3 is CASRTGVEQFF. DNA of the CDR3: TGTGCCAGTCGAACAGGGGTTGAGCAGTTCTTC.

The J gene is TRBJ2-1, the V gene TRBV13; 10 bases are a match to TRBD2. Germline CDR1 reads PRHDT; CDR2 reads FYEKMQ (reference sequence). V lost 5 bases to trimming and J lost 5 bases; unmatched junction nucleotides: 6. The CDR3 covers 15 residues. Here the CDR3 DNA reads TGTGCCAGCAGCCAAGCGGGAGGGCCCCACAATGAGCAGTTCTTC. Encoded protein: CASSQAGGPHNEQFF.

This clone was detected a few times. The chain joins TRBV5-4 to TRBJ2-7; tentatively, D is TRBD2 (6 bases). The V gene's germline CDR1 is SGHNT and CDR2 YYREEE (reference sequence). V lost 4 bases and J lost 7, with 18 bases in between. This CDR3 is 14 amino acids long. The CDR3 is CASSPPGLAREQYF. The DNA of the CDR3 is TGTGCCAGCAGCCCACCGGGGCTAGCGAGGGAGCAGTACTTC.

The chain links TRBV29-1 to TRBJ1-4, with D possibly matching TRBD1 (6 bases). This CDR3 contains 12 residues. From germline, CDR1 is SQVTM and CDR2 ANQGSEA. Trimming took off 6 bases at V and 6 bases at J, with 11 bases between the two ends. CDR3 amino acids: CSVGGGHEKLFF. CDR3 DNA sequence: TGCAGCGTAGGGGGGGGTCATGAAAAACTGTTTTTT.

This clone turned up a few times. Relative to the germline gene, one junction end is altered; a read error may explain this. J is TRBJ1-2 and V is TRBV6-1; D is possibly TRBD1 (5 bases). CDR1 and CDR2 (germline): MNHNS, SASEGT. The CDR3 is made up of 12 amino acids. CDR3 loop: CASSEPGDLGGF. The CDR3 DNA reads TGTGCCAGCAGTGAGCCCGGGGACCTGGGGGGCTTC.

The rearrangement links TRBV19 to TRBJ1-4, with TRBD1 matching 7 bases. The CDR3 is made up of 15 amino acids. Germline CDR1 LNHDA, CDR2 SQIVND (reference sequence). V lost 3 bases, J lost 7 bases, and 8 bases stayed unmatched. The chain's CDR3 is CASSIGQAHGEKLFF. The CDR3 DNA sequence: TGTGCCAGTAGTATTGGACAGGCGCACGGTGAAAAACTGTTTTTT.